This T cell receptor (beta chain) derives from a study of blood T cell repertoires in COVID-19 (TCRdb year 2020). Regarding the research as a whole: Collaborator samples came from the United States, Italy and Spain and covered acute and convalescent phases of COVID-19. The material from the prospective study consisted of cDNA or gDNA derived from T cells, B-cell-depleted T cells, or PBMCs. Subjects who had been exposed to COVID-19, were actively infected with it, or had recovered from it provided the deeply sampled blood TCRbeta repertoires that made up the dataset. The repertoires were released in a freely available public database meant as a resource for research on the immune response to SARS-CoV-2. Samples were obtained from the ongoing ImmuneRACE study (first 160 participants) and from over 1,000 subjects provided by 6 global collaborators. Sample metadata almost always included a de-identified subject ID, COVID-19 status, age in years and sex. HLA class I and class II types, where available, came from metadata supplied by the sample provider rather than from assay-based typing.

With respect to this clone: What this receptor recognizes is not known. Within one base of it there is no much larger clone, and no base qualities were kept.

Participants in the prospective study were enrolled through a virtual design, were aged about 18 to 90 years, and lived in fewer than 30 United States geographic areas. In the prospective study, participants were assigned to cohorts based on the clinical history participants reported in a screening survey and a study questionnaire. Recovered participants in ImmuneRACE Cohort 3 were defined as having two consecutive negative NP/OP PCR tests, clearance from a healthcare professional, or resolution of symptoms. Each participant in the prospective study had whole blood, serum and a nasopharyngeal or oropharyngeal swab collected by mobile phlebotomists. Additional blood draws and questionnaires over an approximately two-month period could optionally be provided by prospective study participants. Prospective study blood samples were shipped either frozen or at room temperature before DNA extraction.

CDR1 and CDR2, per the germline V gene (reference sequence), are LNHDA and SQIVND. The CDR3 sequence holds 14 residues, the cysteine and phenylalanine included. The only DNA kept is the CDR3, 42 bases in frame from the first base. Trimming accounts for 9 bases at V and 2 bases at J, while the number of junction bases matched to no gene is 8. The paper as a whole reports these results and caveats: How much clinical and demographic metadata was included differed by source and by participant, and the metadata was provided uncurated.

TCRbeta CDR3 regions were amplified from genomic DNA by means of the immunoSEQ Assay, a bias-controlled multiplex PCR. The authors' pipeline ran thus. Within the assay, amplification of reference gene primers was used to estimate how many nucleated cells each sample contained. To quantify the absolute abundance of each unique TCRbeta CDR3 rearrangement, sequence reads were collapsed and filtered. For each sample, productive Simpson clonality was calculated as the square root of Simpson's diversity index across productive rearrangements. The source is immuneACCESS, and TCRdb retained only in-frame sequences with V and J called. Part of the clones is not carried over; for the studies checked, unresolved V genes explain less than half of this, and the remainder is unexplained. V and J calls plus clone size are reproduced from that table; the DNA served to infer D and trimming. Present in this sample are about 440,000 clones, 90% of which were seen just once. Of the sample, under 0.7% is held by the ten largest clones.

The rearrangement joined TRBV19 to TRBJ1-1; 8 bases in between match TRBD1. The sequence was collected from a man younger than 35 who had recovered from COVID-19. The material sequenced was PBMCs or T cells enriched from blood (not recorded which). The nucleotides read TGTGCCAGCCTTCGGACAGGGCATAACACTGAAGCTTTCTTT. Its protein product is CASLRTGHNTEAFF.